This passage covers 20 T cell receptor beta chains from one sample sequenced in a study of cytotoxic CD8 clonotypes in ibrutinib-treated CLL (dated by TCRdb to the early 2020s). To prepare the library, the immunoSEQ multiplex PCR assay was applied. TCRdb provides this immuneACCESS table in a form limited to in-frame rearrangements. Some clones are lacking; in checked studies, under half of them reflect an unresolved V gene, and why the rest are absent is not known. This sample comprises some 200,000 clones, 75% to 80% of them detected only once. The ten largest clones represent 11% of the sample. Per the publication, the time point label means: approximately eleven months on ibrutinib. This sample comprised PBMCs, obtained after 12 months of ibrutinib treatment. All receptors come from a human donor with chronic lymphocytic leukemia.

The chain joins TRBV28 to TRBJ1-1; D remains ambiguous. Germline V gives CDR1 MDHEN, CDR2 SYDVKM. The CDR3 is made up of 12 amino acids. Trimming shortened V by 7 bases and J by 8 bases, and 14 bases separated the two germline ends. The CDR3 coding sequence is TGTGCCAGCACTCTCTCCGGGCAGGAAGCTTTCTTT. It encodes CASTLSGQEAFF.

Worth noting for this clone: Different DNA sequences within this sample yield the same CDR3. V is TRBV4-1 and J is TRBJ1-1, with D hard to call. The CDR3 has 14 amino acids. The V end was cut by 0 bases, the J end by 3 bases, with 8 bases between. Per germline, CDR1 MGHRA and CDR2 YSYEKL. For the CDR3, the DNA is TGCGCCAGCAGCCAAGACCGGGTCTACACTGAAGCTTTCTTT. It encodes CASSQDRVYTEAFF.

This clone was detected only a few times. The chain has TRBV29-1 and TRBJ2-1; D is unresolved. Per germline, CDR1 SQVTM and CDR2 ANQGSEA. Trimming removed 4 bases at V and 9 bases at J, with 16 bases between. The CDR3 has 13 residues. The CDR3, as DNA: TGCAGCGTTGTCACTACAGCTAGGGCTGAGCAGTTCTTC. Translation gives CSVVTTARAEQFF.

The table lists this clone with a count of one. The CDR3 sequence is CASSLDLGGTQYF. CDR3 sequence (DNA): TGTGCCAGCAGCCTGGATTTGGGGGGGACCCAGTACTTC. This chain links TRBV7-9 with TRBJ2-5; perhaps TRBD2 as D (6 bases). The CDR3 has 13 residues. Germline CDR1 is SEHNR and CDR2 is FQNEAQ (reference sequence). The V gene lost 5 bases and the J gene lost 7 bases, with 14 bases spanning the gap.

The CDR3 DNA reads as TGTGCCAGCAGCGTCACGGGGGGGCCAGATACGCAGTATTTT. Its protein product is CASSVTGGPDTQYF. This rearrangement joins TRBV9 to TRBJ2-3, with TRBD2 identical over 8 bases. Germline CDR1 SGDLS, CDR2 YYNGEE. There are 14 residues in the CDR3. After removal of 2 bases from V and 4 bases from J, the junction contained 3 bases not matched to a gene.

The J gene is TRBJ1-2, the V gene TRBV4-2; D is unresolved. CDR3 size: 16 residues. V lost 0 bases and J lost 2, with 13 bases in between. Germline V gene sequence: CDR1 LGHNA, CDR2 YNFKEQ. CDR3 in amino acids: CASSQDTQSPNYGYTF. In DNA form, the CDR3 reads TGTGCCAGCAGCCAAGATACTCAGTCCCCCAACTATGGCTACACCTTC.

The CDR3, as DNA: TGTGCCAGCAGGTCTACAGGGGCGGGGCACACCGGGGAGCTGTTTTTT. It specifies CASRSTGAGHTGELFF. This chain uses TRBV7-9 with TRBJ2-2; a weak D match, TRBD1 (7 bases). Germline V gene sequence: CDR1 SEHNR, CDR2 FQNEAQ (reference sequence). This CDR3 has 16 amino acids. The V end lost 6 bases, the J end lost 3 bases, and 17 bases lay between the germline ends.

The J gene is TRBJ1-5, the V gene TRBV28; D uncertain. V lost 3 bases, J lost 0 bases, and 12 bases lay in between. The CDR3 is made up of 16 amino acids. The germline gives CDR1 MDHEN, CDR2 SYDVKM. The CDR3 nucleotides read TGTGCCAGCAGTTTCCCCGGACGGATTAGCAATCAGCCCCAGCATTTT. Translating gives CASSFPGRISNQPQHF.

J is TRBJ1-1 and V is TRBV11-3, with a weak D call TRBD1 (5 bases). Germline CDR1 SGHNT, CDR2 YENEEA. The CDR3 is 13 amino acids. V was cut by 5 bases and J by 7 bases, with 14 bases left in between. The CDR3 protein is CASSLSWGFEAFF. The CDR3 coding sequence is TGTGCCAGCAGCCTAAGTTGGGGGTTTGAAGCTTTCTTT.

The CDR3 sequence is CASSFGTTNYEQYF. The CDR3 DNA is TGTGCCAGCAGCTTTGGGACAACAAACTACGAGCAGTACTTC. The chain uses TRBV7-8 and TRBJ2-7, with D maybe TRBD1 (6 bases). CDR3 size: 14 residues. V lost 3 bases, J lost 3 bases, and 12 bases lay in between. Germline V CDR1 and CDR2: SGHVS, FQNEAQ.

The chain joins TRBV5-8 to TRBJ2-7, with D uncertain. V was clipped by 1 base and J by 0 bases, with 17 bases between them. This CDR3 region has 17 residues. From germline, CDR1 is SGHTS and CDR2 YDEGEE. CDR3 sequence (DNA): TGTGCCAGCAGCTTGTCTAGTGGGCCGGGTCTCTCCTACGAGCAGTACTTC. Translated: CASSLSSGPGLSYEQYF.

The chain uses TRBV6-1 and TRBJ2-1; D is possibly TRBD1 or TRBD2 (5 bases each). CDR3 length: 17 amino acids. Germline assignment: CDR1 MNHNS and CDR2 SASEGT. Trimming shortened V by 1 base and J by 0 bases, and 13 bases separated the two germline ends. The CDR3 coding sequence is TGTGCCAGCAGTGAAGTCTTCCGGGGCCGCTCCTACAATGAGCAGTTCTTC. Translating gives CASSEVFRGRSYNEQFF.

The CDR3 is CASSPGLAYEQYF. CDR3 nucleotides: TGTGCCAGCAGCCCAGGACTAGCCTACGAGCAGTACTTC. This sequence joins TRBV11-2 and TRBJ2-7; 7 nucleotides agree with TRBD2. Losses at the gene ends were 5 bases for V and 2 bases for J; bases not matched to a gene: 3. The CDR3 covers 13 residues. CDR1 is SGHAT, CDR2 FQNNGV, per germline. Full variable domain (rest looked up from reference TRBV11-2 and TRBJ2-7): EAGVAQSPRYKIIEKRQSVAFWCNPISGHATLYWYQQILGQGPKLLIQFQNNGVVDDSQLPKDRFSAERLKGVDSTLKIQPAKLEDSAVYLCASSPGLAYEQYFGPGTRLTVT.

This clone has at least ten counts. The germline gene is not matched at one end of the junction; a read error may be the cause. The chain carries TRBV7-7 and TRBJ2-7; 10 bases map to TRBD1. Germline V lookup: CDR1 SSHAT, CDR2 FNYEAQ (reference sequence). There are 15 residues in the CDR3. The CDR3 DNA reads TGTGCTAGCAGCTTGGGACAGGGGAGCTCCTACGAGCAGTACTTC. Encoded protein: CASSLGQGSSYEQYF.

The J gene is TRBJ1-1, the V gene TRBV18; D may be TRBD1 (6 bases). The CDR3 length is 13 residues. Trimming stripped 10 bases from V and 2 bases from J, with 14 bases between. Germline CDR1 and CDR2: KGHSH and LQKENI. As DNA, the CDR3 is TGTGCCATCAGGGGCGGTGGCAACACTGAAGCTTTCTTT. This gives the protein CAIRGGGNTEAFF.

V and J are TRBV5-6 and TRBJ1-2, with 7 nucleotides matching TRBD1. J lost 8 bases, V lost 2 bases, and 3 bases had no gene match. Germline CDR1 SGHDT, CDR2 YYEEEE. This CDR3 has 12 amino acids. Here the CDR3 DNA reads TGTGCCAGCAGCTTAAGGGGGCTAGGCTACACCTTC. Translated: CASSLRGLGYTF.

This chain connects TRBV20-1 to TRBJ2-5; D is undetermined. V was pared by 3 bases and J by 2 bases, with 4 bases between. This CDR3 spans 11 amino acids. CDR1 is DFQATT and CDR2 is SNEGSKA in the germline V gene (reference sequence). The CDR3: CSARQQETQYF. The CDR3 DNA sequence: TGCAGTGCTAGGCAGCAAGAGACCCAGTACTTC.

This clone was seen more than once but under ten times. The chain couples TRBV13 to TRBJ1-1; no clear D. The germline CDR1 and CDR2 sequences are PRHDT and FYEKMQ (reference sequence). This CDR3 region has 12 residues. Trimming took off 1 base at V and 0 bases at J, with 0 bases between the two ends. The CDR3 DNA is TGTGCCAGCAGCTTAGTGAACACTGAAGCTTTCTTT. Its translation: CASSLVNTEAFF.

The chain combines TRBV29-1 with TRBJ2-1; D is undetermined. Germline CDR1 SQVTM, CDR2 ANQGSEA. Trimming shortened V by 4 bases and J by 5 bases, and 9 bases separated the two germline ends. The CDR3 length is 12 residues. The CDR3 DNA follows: TGCAGCGTTGGAAAGGCTAACAATGAGCAGTTCTTC. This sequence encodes CSVGKANNEQFF.

This CDR3 is CASSLTGLARNEQFF. The DNA for the CDR3 is TGTGCCAGCAGTTTAACGGGACTAGCGCGGAATGAGCAGTTCTTC. The genes are TRBV27 and TRBJ2-1; 10 bases are shared with TRBD2. The CDR3 length is 15 residues. Germline V CDR1 and CDR2: MNHEY, SMNVEV (reference sequence). The V and J ends lost 2 bases and 7 bases, in that order; junction bases with no gene match: 5.